This T cell receptor (beta chain) was sequenced in a study of long-term antiretroviral therapy in people with HIV. This CDR3 is 15 amino acids long. V was shortened by 0 bases and J by 2 bases, with 8 bases between the two germline ends. CDR1 is MNHNY, CDR2 SVGAGI, per germline (reference sequence). Each HIV-infected participant was given treatment in the United States. Samples were assayed with immunoSEQ v3.0 at survey level. Using immunoSEQ multiplex PCR, the repertoire was profiled, and TCRdb retains in-frame clones only, with some absent. The top ten clones hold roughly 14% of a sample with more than 15,000 clones, 88% of them seen once.

The sequencing used unsorted PBMCs, collected 2.2 to 2.3 years before starting antiretroviral therapy. The TCR comes from a woman in her twenties or thirties with HIV. The V gene is TRBV6-6, the J gene TRBJ1-5, with unresolved D. CDR3 sequence (DNA): TGTGCCAGCAGTTACTCGAACGGGGGCAATCAGCCCCAGCATTTT. It specifies CASSYSNGGNQPQHF.